One and the same sample provided the 19 T cell receptor beta chains below, sequenced in a study of T cell repertoires in cytomegalovirus infection. TCRdb recomputed calls from the reads with MiXCR, one row per CDR3 protein. The data contain about 490,000 distinct CDR3 sequences, approximately 10% of them singletons. The sample was PBMCs. The receptors were gathered from a human donor in good health (CMV status not recorded). Some clones in this sample may be carry-over from other donors' samples.

This clonotype was found many times. The V gene is TRBV28, the J gene TRBJ2-7, with D unclear. Germline-derived CDR1 and CDR2 are MDHEN and SYDVKM. The V and J ends lost 2 bases and 7 bases respectively, with 9 bases between them. The CDR3 loop spans 12 amino acids. The chain's CDR3 is CASSLIAAEQYF. CDR3 DNA sequence: TGTGCCAGCAGTTTAATAGCAGCGGAGCAGTACTTC.

This clonotype was seen many times. The chain couples TRBV7-8 to TRBJ2-6, with 12 bases fitting TRBD1. The junction had 4 bases not matched to a gene; V was cut back by 2 bases and J by 2 bases. The V gene's germline CDR1 is SGHVS and CDR2 FQNEAQ. This CDR3 comprises 18 residues. CDR3 in DNA: TGTGCCAGCAGCTTATCGGGACAGGGGGCGCCTGGGGCCAACGTCCTGACTTTC. It is translated as CASSLSGQGAPGANVLTF.

This clonotype was counted at least ten times. The junction departs from the called germline gene at one end, perhaps through a read error. This sequence joins TRBV7-7 and TRBJ2-1, with 9 positions matching TRBD2. The germline V gene encodes CDR1 SSHAT and CDR2 FNYEAQ (reference sequence). The CDR3 runs 15 residues. The CDR3 sequence: CASSSTSGRYNEQFF. The DNA of the CDR3 is TGTGCTAGCAGCTCAACTAGCGGGCGATACAATGAGCAGTTCTTC.

The rearrangement uses TRBV28 and TRBJ2-7, with 7 bases lining up with TRBD2. V shed 6 bases, J shed 1 base, and the junction held 15 bases outside the gene matches. Germline V CDR1 and CDR2: MDHEN, SYDVKM. The CDR3 has 17 residues. The CDR3 nucleotides read TGTGCCAGCAGCCTAGGGGCGGGGGAGGGATGGTCCTACGAGCAGTACTTC. It encodes CASSLGAGEGWSYEQYF.

This clonotype was counted a few times. The V and J genes are TRBV23-1 and TRBJ1-1; 9 positions match TRBD1. TRBV23-1 is designated an ORF whose function remains uncertain. With V trimmed by 0 bases and J by 4 bases, 12 bases remained unmatched. The CDR3 spans 18 residues. CDR3 region: CASSQSPGQGKGRTEAFF. The CDR3 nucleotides read TGCGCCAGCAGTCAATCGCCCGGACAGGGGAAGGGACGCACTGAAGCTTTCTTT.

This rearrangement joins TRBV2 to TRBJ2-5, with TRBD1 as a possible D gene (6 bases). This CDR3 spans 15 amino acids. Trimming cost V 4 bases and J 5 bases, with 17 bases left between them. The germline gives CDR1 SNHLY, CDR2 FYNNEI. For the CDR3, the DNA is TGTGCCAGCAGTGGGGGGCGCGGCGGTTCCGAGACCCAGTACTTC. Amino acids: CASSGGRGGSETQYF.

This clonotype showed up many times. V and J are TRBV7-6 and TRBJ2-3; D is undetermined. V was trimmed by 0 bases and J by 2 bases, leaving 12 bases between them. The CDR3 has 16 amino acids. CDR1 and CDR2 (germline): SGHVS, FNYEAQ. CDR3 coding DNA: TGTGCCAGCAGCTTAGCGCTCCTACCACCCACAGATACGCAGTATTTT. Translation gives CASSLALLPPTDTQYF.

This clonotype was counted a few times. The V call is TRBV5-1, the J call TRBJ1-1, with D maybe TRBD1 (5 bases). Between the trimmed V and J ends, which lost 0 bases and 0 bases, there was a span of 9 bases. This CDR3 has 15 amino acids. The germline CDR1 and CDR2 sequences are SGHRS and YFSETQ. CDR3: CASSLERGMNTEAFF. The CDR3 nucleotides are TGCGCCAGCAGCTTGGAACGGGGGATGAACACTGAAGCTTTCTTT.

A few counts support this clonotype. The chain employs TRBV12-3 or TRBV12-4 and TRBJ2-3, with D perhaps assigned TRBD1 or TRBD2 (5 bases each). CDR3 length: 14 amino acids. The V and J ends lost 8 bases and 9 bases respectively, with 21 bases between them. The DNA for the CDR3 is TGTGCCAGCGAGGGGCTCCGAAACACTGGAACGCAGTATTTT. Translation gives CASEGLRNTGTQYF.

This clonotype was seen a handful of times. This chain connects TRBV5-1 to TRBJ2-7; 9 bases are a match to TRBD1. The CDR3 spans 14 residues. The V gene's germline CDR1 is SGHRS and CDR2 YFSETQ. V was clipped by 7 bases and J by 2 bases; unmatched bases: 7. The CDR3 coding sequence is TGCGCCAGCGAGACCGGGACAGGGCCCTACGAGCAGTACTTC. Amino acids: CASETGTGPYEQYF. Full variable domain (outside the CDR3, taken from reference TRBV5-1 and TRBJ2-7): KAGVTQTPRYLIKTRGQQVTLSCSPISGHRSVSWYQQTPGQGLQFLFEYFSETQRNKGNFPGRFSGRQFSNSRSEMNVSTLELGDSALYLCASETGTGPYEQYFGPGTRLTVT.

This clonotype has more than one count but fewer than ten. The chain employs TRBV29-1 and TRBJ2-7; TRBD1 matches 8 bases. The CDR3 covers 13 residues. V trimming: 4 bases; J trimming: 0 bases; junction bases outside the gene matches: 2. Germline V CDR1 and CDR2: SQVTM, ANQGSEA. In DNA, the CDR3 is TGCAGCGTTGCAGGGGGCTTCTCCTACGAGCAGTACTTC. It specifies CSVAGGFSYEQYF.

CDR3 DNA: TGTGCCAGCAGCCAAGGTTTCGGGCCTATGAACACTGAAGCTTTCTTT. Translation gives CASSQGFGPMNTEAFF. The J gene is TRBJ1-1, the V gene TRBV14; D is ambiguous. From germline, CDR1 is SGHDN and CDR2 FVKESK. V lost 1 base to trimming and J lost 0 bases, with 12 bases between them. The CDR3 covers 16 residues. Variable domain in full (rest from reference TRBV14 and TRBJ1-1): EAGVTQFPSHSVIEKGQTVTLRCDPISGHDNLYWYRRVMGKEIKFLLHFVKESKQDESGMPNNRFLAERTGGTYSTLKVQPAELEDSGVYFCASSQGFGPMNTEAFFGQGTRLTVV.

This clonotype has at least ten counts. This chain joins TRBV5-6 and TRBJ1-1; D unclear. Looked up from germline, CDR1 is SGHDT and CDR2 is YYEEEE. This CDR3 is 13 amino acids long. Trimming took off 4 bases at V and 4 bases at J, with 11 bases between the two ends. The CDR3 region is CASSPTESTEAFF. The CDR3 region has the DNA TGTGCCAGCAGCCCTACAGAGAGCACTGAAGCTTTCTTT.

This clonotype was found many times. The V and J genes are TRBV19 and TRBJ2-1; 8 positions match TRBD2. The CDR3 runs to 18 residues. Germline V gives CDR1 LNHDA, CDR2 SQIVND (reference sequence). V trimming: 6 bases; J trimming: 7 bases; junction bases outside the gene matches: 20. CDR3 sequence (DNA): TGTGCCAGTAGCCCAGCAGTGAGGCGGGAGGCTCCGGGGAATGAGCAGTTCTTC. It translates to CASSPAVRREAPGNEQFF.

In this sample, this clonotype turned up many times. The CDR3 here is CASSSYKAPNYGYTF. The CDR3, as DNA: TGTGCCAGCAGCTCTTACAAAGCCCCTAACTATGGCTACACCTTC. V and J are TRBV11-2 and TRBJ1-2; D is ambiguous. V was clipped by 4 bases and J by 0 bases, with 12 bases between them. The germline V gene has CDR1 SGHAT and CDR2 FQNNGV. This CDR3 comprises 15 residues.

This clonotype has ten or more counts. The rearrangement uses TRBV5-8 and TRBJ1-5, with a possible D match to TRBD1 (5 bases). Germline CDR1 reads SGHTS; CDR2 reads YDEGEE. The CDR3 spans 13 residues. V lost 1 base to trimming and J lost 8 bases, with 10 bases between them. DNA for the CDR3: TGTGCCAGCAGCTTGTTGCGGGGGAAGCCCCAGCATTTT. Residues: CASSLLRGKPQHF.

This clonotype was picked up many times. The CDR3 coding sequence is TGTGCCAGCAGCTTAAACCGACAGGCAACTAATGAAAAACTGTTTTTT. Its protein product is CASSLNRQATNEKLFF. This chain links TRBV11-3 with TRBJ1-4, with D perhaps TRBD1 (6 bases). The germline V and J ends were trimmed by 2 bases and 0 bases, with 10 bases remaining between them. Germline V CDR1 and CDR2: SGHNT, YENEEA. The CDR3 extends over 16 amino acids.

This clonotype was counted at least ten times. The chain joins TRBV7-9 to TRBJ2-2, with D possibly TRBD1 on 5 matching bases. The germline V and J ends were trimmed by 2 bases and 2 bases, with 9 bases remaining between them. The CDR3 is 15 amino acids. Germline CDR1 SEHNR, CDR2 FQNEAQ (reference sequence). This CDR3 reads CASSLKGANTGELFF. The CDR3 DNA reads as TGTGCCAGCAGCTTAAAAGGGGCAAACACCGGGGAGCTGTTTTTT.

The chain is built from TRBV12-3 or TRBV12-4 and TRBJ2-1; D may be TRBD2 (6 bases). This CDR3 comprises 12 residues. Trimming removed 7 bases from V and 7 bases from J, with 11 bases in between. CDR3 sequence: CASTGSKNEQFF. CDR3 nucleotide sequence: TGTGCCAGCACCGGGAGTAAGAATGAGCAGTTCTTC.